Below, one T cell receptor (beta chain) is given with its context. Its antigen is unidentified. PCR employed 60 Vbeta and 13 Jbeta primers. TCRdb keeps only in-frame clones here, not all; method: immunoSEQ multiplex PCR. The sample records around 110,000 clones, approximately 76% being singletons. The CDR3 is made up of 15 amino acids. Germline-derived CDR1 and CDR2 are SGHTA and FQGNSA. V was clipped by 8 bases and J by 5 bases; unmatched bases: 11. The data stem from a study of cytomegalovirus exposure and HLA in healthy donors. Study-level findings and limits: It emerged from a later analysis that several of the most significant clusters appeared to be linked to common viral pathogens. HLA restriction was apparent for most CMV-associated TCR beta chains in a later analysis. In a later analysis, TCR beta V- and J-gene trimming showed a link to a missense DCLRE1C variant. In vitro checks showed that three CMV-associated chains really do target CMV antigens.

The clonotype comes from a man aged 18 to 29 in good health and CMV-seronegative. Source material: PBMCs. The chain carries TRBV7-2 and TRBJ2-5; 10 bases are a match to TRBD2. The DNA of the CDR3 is TGTGCCAGCGGTCAGCGGGGGGGCCGGTTCGAGACCCAGTACTTC. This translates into CASGQRGGRFETQYF. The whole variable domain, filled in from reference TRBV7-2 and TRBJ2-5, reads GAGVSQSPSNKVTEKGKDVELRCDPISGHTALYWYRQSLGQGLEFLIYFQGNSAPDKSGLPSDRFSAERTGGSVSTLTIQRTQQEDSAVYLCASGQRGGRFETQYFGPGTRLLVL.